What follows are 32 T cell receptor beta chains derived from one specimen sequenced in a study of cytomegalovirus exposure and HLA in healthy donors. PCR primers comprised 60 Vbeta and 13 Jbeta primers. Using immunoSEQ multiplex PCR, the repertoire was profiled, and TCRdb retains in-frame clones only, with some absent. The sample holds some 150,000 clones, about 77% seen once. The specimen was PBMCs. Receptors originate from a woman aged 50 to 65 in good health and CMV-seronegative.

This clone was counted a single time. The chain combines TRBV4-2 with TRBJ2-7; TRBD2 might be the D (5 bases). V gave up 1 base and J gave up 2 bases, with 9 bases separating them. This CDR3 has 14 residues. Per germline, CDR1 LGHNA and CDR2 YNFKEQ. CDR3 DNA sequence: TGTGCCAGCAGCCAAGTTAGCGTCCCCTACGAGCAGTACTTC. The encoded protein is CASSQVSVPYEQYF.

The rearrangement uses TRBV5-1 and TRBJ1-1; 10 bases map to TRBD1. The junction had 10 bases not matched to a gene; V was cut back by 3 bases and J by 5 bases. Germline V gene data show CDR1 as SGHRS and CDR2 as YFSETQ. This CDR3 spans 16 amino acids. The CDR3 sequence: CASSSTGGGGTTEAFF. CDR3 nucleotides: TGCGCCAGCAGCTCGACAGGGGGCGGTGGAACAACTGAAGCTTTCTTT.

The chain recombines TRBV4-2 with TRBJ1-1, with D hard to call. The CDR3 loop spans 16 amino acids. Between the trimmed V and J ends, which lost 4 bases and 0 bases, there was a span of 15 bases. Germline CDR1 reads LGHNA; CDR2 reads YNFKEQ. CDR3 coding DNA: TGTGCCAGCAGCCCGGGATCCCTAGGGATGAACACTGAAGCTTTCTTT. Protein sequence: CASSPGSLGMNTEAFF.

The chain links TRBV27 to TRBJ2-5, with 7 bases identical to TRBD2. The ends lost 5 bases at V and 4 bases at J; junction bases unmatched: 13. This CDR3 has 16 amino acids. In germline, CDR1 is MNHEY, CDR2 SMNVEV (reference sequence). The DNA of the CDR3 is TGTGCCAGCAGTCCTTATGGAGCGGGAAGGCGAGAGACCCAGTACTTC. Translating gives CASSPYGAGRRETQYF.

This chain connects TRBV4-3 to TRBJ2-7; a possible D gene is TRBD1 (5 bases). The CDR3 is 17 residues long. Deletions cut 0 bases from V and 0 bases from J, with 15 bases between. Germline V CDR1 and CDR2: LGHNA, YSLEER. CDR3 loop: CASSQDLFQGDSYEQYF. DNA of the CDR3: TGCGCCAGCAGCCAAGACCTCTTCCAGGGCGACTCCTACGAGCAGTACTTC.

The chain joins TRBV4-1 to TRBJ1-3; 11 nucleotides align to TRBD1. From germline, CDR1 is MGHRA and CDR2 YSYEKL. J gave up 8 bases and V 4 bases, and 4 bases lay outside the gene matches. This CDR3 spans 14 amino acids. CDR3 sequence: CASSLGQGVDTIYF. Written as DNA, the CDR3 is TGCGCCAGCAGCCTGGGACAGGGGGTAGACACCATATATTTT.

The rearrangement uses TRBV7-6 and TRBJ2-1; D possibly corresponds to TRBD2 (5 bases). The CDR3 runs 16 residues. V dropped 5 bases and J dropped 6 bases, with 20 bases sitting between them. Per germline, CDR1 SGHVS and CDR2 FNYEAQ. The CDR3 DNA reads TGTGCCAGCAGCCCAGCCGGACTCCTTAGTAGCAATGAGCAGTTCTTC. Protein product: CASSPAGLLSSNEQFF.

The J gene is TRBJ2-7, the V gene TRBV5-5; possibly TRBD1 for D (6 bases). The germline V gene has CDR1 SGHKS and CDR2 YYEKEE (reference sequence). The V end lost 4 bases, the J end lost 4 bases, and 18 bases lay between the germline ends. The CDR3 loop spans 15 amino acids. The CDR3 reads CASSPRPSGAYEQYF. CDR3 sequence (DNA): TGTGCCAGCAGCCCGAGACCGTCAGGGGCGTACGAGCAGTACTTC.

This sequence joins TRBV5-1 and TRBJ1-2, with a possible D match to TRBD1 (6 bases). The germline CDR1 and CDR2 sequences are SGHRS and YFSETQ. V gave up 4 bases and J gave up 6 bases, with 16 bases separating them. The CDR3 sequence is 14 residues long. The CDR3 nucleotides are TGCGCCAGCAGCCGAAACAGGGCTACGGATGGCTACACCTTC. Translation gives CASSRNRATDGYTF.

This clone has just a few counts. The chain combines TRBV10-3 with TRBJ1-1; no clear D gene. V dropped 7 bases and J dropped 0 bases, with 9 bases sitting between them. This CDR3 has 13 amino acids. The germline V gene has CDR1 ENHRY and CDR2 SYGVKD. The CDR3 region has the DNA TGTGCCATCAATATACAGCTGAACACTGAAGCTTTCTTT. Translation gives CAINIQLNTEAFF.

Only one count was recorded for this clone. CDR3 sequence reads: CAGGVVAADTQYF. The CDR3 nucleotides are TGTGCCGGAGGGGTGGTAGCGGCAGATACGCAGTATTTT. This chain links TRBV7-9 with TRBJ2-3; tentatively, D is TRBD2 (6 bases). CDR1 is SEHNR and CDR2 is FQNEAQ in the germline V gene (reference sequence). The CDR3 sequence is 13 residues long. Trimming took off 11 bases at V and 4 bases at J, with 16 bases between the two ends.

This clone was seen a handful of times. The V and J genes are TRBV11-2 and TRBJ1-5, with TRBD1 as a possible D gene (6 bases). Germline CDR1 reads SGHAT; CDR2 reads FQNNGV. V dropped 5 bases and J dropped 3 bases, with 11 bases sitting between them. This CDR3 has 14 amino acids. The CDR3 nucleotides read TGTGCCAGCAGCAAACAGGGTTTCAATCAGCCCCAGCATTTT. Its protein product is CASSKQGFNQPQHF.

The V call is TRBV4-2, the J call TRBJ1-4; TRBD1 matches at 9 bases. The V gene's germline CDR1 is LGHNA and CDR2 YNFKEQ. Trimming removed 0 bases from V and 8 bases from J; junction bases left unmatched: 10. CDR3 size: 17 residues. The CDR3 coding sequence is TGTGCCAGCAGCCAAGATGACACAGGGGGCCGAGAAGAAAAACTGTTTTTT. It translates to CASSQDDTGGREEKLFF.

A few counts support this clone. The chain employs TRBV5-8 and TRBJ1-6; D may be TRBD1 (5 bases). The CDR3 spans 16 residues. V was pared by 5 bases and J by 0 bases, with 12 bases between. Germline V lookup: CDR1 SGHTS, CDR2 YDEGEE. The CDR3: CASRMGLGSYNSPLHF. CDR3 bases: TGTGCCAGCAGAATGGGACTGGGCTCCTATAATTCACCCCTCCACTTT.

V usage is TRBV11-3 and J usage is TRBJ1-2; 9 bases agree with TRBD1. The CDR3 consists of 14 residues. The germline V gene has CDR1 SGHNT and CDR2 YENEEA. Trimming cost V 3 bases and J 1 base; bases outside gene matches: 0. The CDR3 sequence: CASSLGQGNYGYTF. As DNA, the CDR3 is TGTGCCAGCAGCTTGGGACAGGGTAACTATGGCTACACCTTC.

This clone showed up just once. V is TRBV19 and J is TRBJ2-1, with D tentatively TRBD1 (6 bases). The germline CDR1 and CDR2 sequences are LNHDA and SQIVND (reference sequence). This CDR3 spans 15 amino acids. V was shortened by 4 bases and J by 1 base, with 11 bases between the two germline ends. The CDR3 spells CASSTKGGSYNEQFF. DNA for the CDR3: TGTGCCAGTAGTACAAAAGGGGGATCCTACAATGAGCAGTTCTTC.

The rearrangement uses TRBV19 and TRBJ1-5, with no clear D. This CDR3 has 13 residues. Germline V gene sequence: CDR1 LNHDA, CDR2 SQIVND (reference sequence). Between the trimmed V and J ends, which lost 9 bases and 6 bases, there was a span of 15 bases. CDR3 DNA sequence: TGTGCCAGCCGGTGGAGGGATGGTCAGCCCCAGCATTTT. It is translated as CASRWRDGQPQHF.

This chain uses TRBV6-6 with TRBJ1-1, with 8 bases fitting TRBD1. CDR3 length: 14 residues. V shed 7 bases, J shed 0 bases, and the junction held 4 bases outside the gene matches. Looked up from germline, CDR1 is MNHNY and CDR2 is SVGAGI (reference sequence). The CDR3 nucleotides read TGTGCCAGCACCCGACAGGGGATGAACACTGAAGCTTTCTTT. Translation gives CASTRQGMNTEAFF.

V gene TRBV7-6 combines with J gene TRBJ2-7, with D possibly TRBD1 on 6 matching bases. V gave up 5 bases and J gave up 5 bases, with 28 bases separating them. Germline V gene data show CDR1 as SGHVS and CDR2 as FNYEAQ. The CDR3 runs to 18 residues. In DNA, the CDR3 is TGTGCCAGCAGCCCCAAACAGGGTCGAGCAGAGCGGACTGACGAGCAGTACTTC. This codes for CASSPKQGRAERTDEQYF.

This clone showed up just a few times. CDR3 loop: CASTSQGQGAPSTEAFF. The CDR3 region has the DNA TGTGCCAGCACCTCCCAAGGGCAGGGGGCCCCTTCCACTGAAGCTTTCTTT. V gene TRBV4-2 combines with J gene TRBJ1-1, with 8 positions matching TRBD1. Per germline, CDR1 LGHNA and CDR2 YNFKEQ. The CDR3 is made up of 17 amino acids. V was clipped by 7 bases and J by 4 bases; unmatched bases: 17.

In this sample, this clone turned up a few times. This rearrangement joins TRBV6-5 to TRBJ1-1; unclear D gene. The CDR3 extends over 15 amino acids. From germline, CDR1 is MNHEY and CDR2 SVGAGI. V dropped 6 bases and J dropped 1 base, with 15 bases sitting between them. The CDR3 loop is CASRPLVAGNTEAFF. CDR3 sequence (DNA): TGTGCCAGCAGGCCTCTTGTGGCTGGGAACACTGAAGCTTTCTTT.

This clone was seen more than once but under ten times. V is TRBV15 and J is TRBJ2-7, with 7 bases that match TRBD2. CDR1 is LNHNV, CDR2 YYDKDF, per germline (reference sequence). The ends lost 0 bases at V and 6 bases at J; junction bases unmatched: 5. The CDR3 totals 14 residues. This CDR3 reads CATSRESGTIEQYF. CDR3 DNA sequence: TGTGCCACCAGCAGAGAGTCCGGGACTATCGAGCAGTACTTC. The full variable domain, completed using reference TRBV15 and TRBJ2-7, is DAMVIQNPRYQVTQFGKPVTLSCSQTLNHNVMYWYQQKSSQAPKLLFHYYDKDFNNEADTPDNFQSRRPNTSFCFLDIRSPGLGDTAMYLCATSRESGTIEQYFGPGTRLTVT.

CDR3: CASSETRQKNIQYF. CDR3 bases: TGCGCCAGCAGTGAGACTCGACAGAAAAACATTCAGTACTTC. V usage is TRBV10-1 and J usage is TRBJ2-4; perhaps TRBD1 as D (5 bases). The CDR3 consists of 14 residues. Trimming stripped 2 bases from V and 4 bases from J, with 9 bases between. CDR1 is WNHNN, CDR2 SYGVQD, per germline (reference sequence).

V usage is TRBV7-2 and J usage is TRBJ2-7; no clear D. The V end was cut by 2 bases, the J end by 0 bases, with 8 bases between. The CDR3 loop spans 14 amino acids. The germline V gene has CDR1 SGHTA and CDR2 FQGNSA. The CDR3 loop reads CASSLSEYSYEQYF. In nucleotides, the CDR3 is TGTGCCAGCAGCTTATCGGAGTACTCCTACGAGCAGTACTTC.

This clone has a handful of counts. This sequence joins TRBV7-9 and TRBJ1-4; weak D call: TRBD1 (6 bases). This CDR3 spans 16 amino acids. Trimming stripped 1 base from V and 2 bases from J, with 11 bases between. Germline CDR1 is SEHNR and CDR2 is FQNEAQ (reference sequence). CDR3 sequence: CASSLGSTGTNEKLFF. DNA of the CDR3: TGTGCCAGCAGCTTAGGAAGTACAGGGACTAATGAAAAACTGTTTTTT.

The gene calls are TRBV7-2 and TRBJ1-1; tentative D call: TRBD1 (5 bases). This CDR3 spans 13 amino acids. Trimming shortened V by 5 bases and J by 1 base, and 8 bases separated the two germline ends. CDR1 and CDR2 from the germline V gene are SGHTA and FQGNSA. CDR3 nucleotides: TGTGCCAGCAGCAATACAGGGAACACTGAAGCTTTCTTT. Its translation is CASSNTGNTEAFF.

Here the CDR3 reads CASSDAGQPQHF. DNA of the CDR3: TGTGCCAGCAGCGACGCGGGGCAGCCCCAGCATTTT. V and J are TRBV7-9 and TRBJ1-5; D remains ambiguous. Germline-derived CDR1 and CDR2 are SEHNR and FQNEAQ (reference sequence). CDR3 length: 12 residues. V was trimmed by 5 bases and J by 7 bases, leaving 9 bases between them.

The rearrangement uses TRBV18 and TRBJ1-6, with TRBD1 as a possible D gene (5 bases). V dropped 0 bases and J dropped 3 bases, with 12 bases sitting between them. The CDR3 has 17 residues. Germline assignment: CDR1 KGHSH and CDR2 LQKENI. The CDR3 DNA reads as TGTGCCAGCTCACCACCTGGGGCTGAGGTCTATAATTCACCCCTCCACTTT. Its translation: CASSPPGAEVYNSPLHF.

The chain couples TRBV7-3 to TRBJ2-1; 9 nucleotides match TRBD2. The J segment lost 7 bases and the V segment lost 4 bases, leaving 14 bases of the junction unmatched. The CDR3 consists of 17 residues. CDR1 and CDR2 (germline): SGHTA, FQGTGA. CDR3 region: CASSSTITGTSLNEQFF. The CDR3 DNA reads TGTGCCAGCAGCTCTACTATTACCGGGACTAGCCTTAATGAGCAGTTCTTC.

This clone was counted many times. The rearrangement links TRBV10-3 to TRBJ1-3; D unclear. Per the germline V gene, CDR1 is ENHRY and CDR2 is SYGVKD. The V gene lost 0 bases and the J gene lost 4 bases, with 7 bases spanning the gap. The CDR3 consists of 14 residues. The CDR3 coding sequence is TGTGCCATCAGTGAGTCTGGCGGGGGAAACACCATATATTTT. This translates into CAISESGGGNTIYF.

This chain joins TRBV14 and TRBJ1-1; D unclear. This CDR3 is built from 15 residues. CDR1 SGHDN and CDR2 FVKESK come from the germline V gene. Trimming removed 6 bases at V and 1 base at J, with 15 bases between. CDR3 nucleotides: TGTGCCAGCAGTCTAGAGGGTTTTTGGAACACTGAAGCTTTCTTT. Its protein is CASSLEGFWNTEAFF. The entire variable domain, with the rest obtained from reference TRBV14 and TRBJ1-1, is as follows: EAGVTQFPSHSVIEKGQTVTLRCDPISGHDNLYWYRRVMGKEIKFLLHFVKESKQDESGMPNNRFLAERTGGTYSTLKVQPAELEDSGVYFCASSLEGFWNTEAFFGQGTRLTVV.

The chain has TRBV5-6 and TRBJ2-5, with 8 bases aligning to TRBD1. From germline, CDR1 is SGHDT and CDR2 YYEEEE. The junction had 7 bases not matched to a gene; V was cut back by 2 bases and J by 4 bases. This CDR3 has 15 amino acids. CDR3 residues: CASSFADRARETQYF. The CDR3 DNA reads TGTGCCAGCAGCTTTGCGGACAGGGCTAGAGAGACCCAGTACTTC.